The clone carrying this T cell receptor (beta chain) showed up many times. Antigen specificity is unknown. This sample is part of a study of response to subunit inactivated influenza vaccine. Notes on the study in general: That few new T cells are recruited by each seasonal influenza vaccination was the authors' suggestion.

The V gene lost 4 bases and the J gene lost 8 bases, with 10 bases spanning the gap. The length of the CDR3 is 13 residues. Germline-derived CDR1 and CDR2 are SGHRS and YFSETQ. TCRdb re-called the RT-PCR reads through MiXCR, storing one row per CDR3 protein. The repertoire includes 540,000 or so distinct CDR3 sequences, over 10% of them detected once, and around 13% sits in the top ten. This receptor was taken from a man between 50 and 59 years old who received an inactivated influenza vaccine. The chain couples TRBV5-1 to TRBJ1-6; a possible D gene is TRBD1 (6 bases). This specimen consisted of PBMCs from blood, obtained 45 days after vaccination. The CDR3 loop is CASSRNRDSPLHF. In nucleotides, the CDR3 is TGCGCCAGCAGCCGGAACAGGGATTCACCCCTCCACTTT.